This passage covers 26 T cell receptor beta chains from one sample sequenced in a study of regulatory T cells in long-lasting Graves disease. With iRepertoire HTBI primers and Arm-PCR of CDR3 regions, TCR beta libraries were built. TCRdb independently ran MiXCR on the multiplex PCR reads; one entry per CDR3 protein. The profile shows hundreds of thousands of distinct CDR3 sequences, approximately 15% of them singletons. Time point denoted: newly diagnosed GD, antithyroid drugs for less than 3 months. RNA from PBMCs was the source of the TCR library. These data were also reused for a study on T cells in Graves' hyperthyroidism and ophthalmopathy.

The material was peripheral blood mononuclear cells (PBMCs), obtained at new diagnosis, from a patient treated with antithyroid drugs. These receptors all stem from a woman aged 25 to 39 with Graves disease.

The table lists this clonotype with a few counts. V gene TRBV11-2 combines with J gene TRBJ1-3; possible D gene TRBD1, 5 bases. Trimming took off 3 bases at V and 0 bases at J, with 12 bases between the two ends. CDR1 and CDR2 from the germline V gene are SGHAT and FQNNGV. The CDR3 has 16 amino acids. DNA for the CDR3: TGTGCCAGCAGCTTTTACAGTGGGGCCTCTGGAAACACCATATATTTT. Residues: CASSFYSGASGNTIYF.

Ten or more counts support this clonotype. The V and J genes are TRBV29-1 and TRBJ1-4, with 9 bases lining up with TRBD1. From germline, CDR1 is SQVTM and CDR2 ANQGSEA. With V trimmed by 5 bases and J by 7 bases, 5 bases remained unmatched. The CDR3 runs to 13 residues. CDR3 in amino acids: CSVRDRDLEKLFF. The CDR3 DNA reads as TGCAGCGTTAGGGACAGGGACCTTGAAAAACTGTTTTTT.

This clonotype was observed at least ten times. The rearrangement uses TRBV7-9 and TRBJ1-6, with D unresolved. CDR1 is SEHNR and CDR2 is FQNEAQ in the germline V gene (reference sequence). The CDR3 extends over 14 amino acids. Trimming took 1 base from V and 7 from J, leaving 8 bases between them. The CDR3 region is CASSLGTDNSPLHF. CDR3 bases: TGTGCCAGCAGCTTAGGCACGGACAATTCACCCCTCCACTTT.

This clonotype was picked up a small number of times. Relative to the germline gene, one junction end is altered; a read error may explain this. The genes are TRBV5-1 and TRBJ2-3, with TRBD2 matching 10 bases. Germline V gives CDR1 SGHRS, CDR2 YFSETQ. This CDR3 contains 16 residues. In DNA, the CDR3 is TGCGCCAGCAGCTTGTATTCTAGCGGGAGCACAGGTACGCAGTATTTT. Amino acids: CASSLYSSGSTGTQYF.

This clonotype was seen ten or more times. This sequence joins TRBV7-9 and TRBJ2-7, with 12 bases matching TRBD2. This CDR3 contains 16 residues. The J segment lost 3 bases and the V segment lost 4 bases, leaving 7 bases of the junction unmatched. The germline gives CDR1 SEHNR, CDR2 FQNEAQ (reference sequence). CDR3 residues: CASSSDSGLAGYEQYF. CDR3 nucleotide sequence: TGTGCCAGCAGCTCAGACTCGGGACTAGCGGGCTACGAGCAGTACTTC.

This clonotype showed up just a few times. This sequence joins TRBV28 and TRBJ2-7; 7 bases are a match to TRBD2. The CDR3 is 15 amino acids. The V gene's germline CDR1 is MDHEN and CDR2 SYDVKM. J lost 2 bases, V lost 2 bases, and 6 bases had no gene match. The CDR3: CASSLSWEGPYEQYF. The CDR3 nucleotides read TGTGCCAGCAGTTTAAGTTGGGAGGGACCCTACGAGCAGTACTTC.

Regarding this clonotype: A junction end diverges from the germline sequence, so it may reflect a read error. V and J are TRBV5-4 and TRBJ1-3; no definite D call. CDR1 and CDR2 from the germline V gene are SGHNT and YYREEE (reference sequence). The CDR3 has 14 residues. Here the CDR3 reads CASANRSSGNTTYF. In nucleotides, the CDR3 is TGTGCCAGCGCGAACAGAAGCTCTGGAAACACCACATATTTT.

This clonotype was detected many times. The junction does not match germline at one end; this may be a read error. J is TRBJ2-3 and V is TRBV20-1; no reliable D call. The CDR3 covers 11 residues. CDR1 is DFQATT and CDR2 is SNEGSKA in the germline V gene (reference sequence). The DNA for the CDR3 is TGCAGGGCTATCCTCGGAGATACGCAGTATTTT. Translation: CRAILGDTQYF.

V and J are TRBV18 and TRBJ1-1; no clear D. Germline-derived CDR1 and CDR2 are KGHSH and LQKENI. CDR3 length: 14 amino acids. V was clipped by 3 bases and J by 1 base, with 9 bases between them. CDR3 in DNA: TGTGCCAGCTCACCCCGGGAAAAGAACACTGAAGCTTTCTTT. Translation: CASSPREKNTEAFF.

The sample holds a few counts of this clonotype. V gene TRBV9 combines with J gene TRBJ1-3; D is undetermined. Trimming removed 0 bases from V and 0 bases from J, with 7 bases in between. The germline V gene encodes CDR1 SGDLS and CDR2 YYNGEE. This CDR3 contains 15 residues. CDR3 sequence: CASSVGVSSGNTIYF. The CDR3 DNA sequence: TGTGCCAGCAGCGTAGGAGTCAGCTCTGGAAACACCATATATTTT.

This clonotype was found many times. V is TRBV5-1 and J is TRBJ2-1; 8 bases match TRBD2. The length of the CDR3 is 16 residues. Germline V lookup: CDR1 SGHRS, CDR2 YFSETQ. The trim removed 3 bases at V and 0 bases at J, leaving 5 bases unmatched. CDR3 bases: TGCGCCAGCAGCTCACTAGCGGTGAGCTCCTACAATGAGCAGTTCTTC. Its translation is CASSSLAVSSYNEQFF.

This clonotype was picked up many times. The V call is TRBV15, the J call TRBJ2-4; maybe TRBD2 (5 bases). Germline values: CDR1 LNHNV, CDR2 YYDKDF (reference sequence). The V end was cut by 0 bases, the J end by 7 bases, with 16 bases between. This CDR3 has 16 residues. The CDR3 sequence: CATSRDLGRSGNIQYF. CDR3 nucleotides: TGTGCCACCAGCAGAGATCTCGGCAGATCGGGGAACATTCAGTACTTC.

This clonotype has ten or more counts. The chain recombines TRBV19 with TRBJ1-5; 10 bases line up with TRBD1. V lost 6 bases and J lost 3; bases outside the gene matches: 11. The CDR3 sequence is 17 residues long. Germline CDR1 reads LNHDA; CDR2 reads SQIVND (reference sequence). This CDR3 reads CASRPTPGTGANQPQHF. The CDR3 DNA reads as TGTGCCAGTAGACCTACGCCCGGGACAGGGGCCAATCAGCCCCAGCATTTT. Using reference TRBV19 and TRBJ1-5 for the parts outside the CDR3, the full variable domain is DGGITQSPKYLFRKEGQNVTLSCEQNLNHDAMYWYRQDPGQGLRLIYYSQIVNDFQKGDIAEGYSVSREKKESFPLTVTSAQKNPTAFYLCASRPTPGTGANQPQHFGDGTRLSIL.

This clonotype was observed a single time. A single base separates this from a much larger clone, so it may be a read error. CDR3 sequence reads: CASSPTLGTGNKQFF. CDR3 in DNA: TGCGCCAGCAGCCCTACCCTTGGGACAGGGAATAAGCAGTTCTTC. V is TRBV5-1 and J is TRBJ2-1; the match to TRBD1 covers 9 bases. This CDR3 is built from 15 residues. V trimming: 4 bases; J trimming: 11 bases; junction bases outside the gene matches: 13. The germline gives CDR1 SGHRS, CDR2 YFSETQ.

At least ten counts were recorded for this clonotype. The rearrangement joins TRBV28 to TRBJ1-4; possible D gene TRBD1, 6 bases. Germline CDR1 and CDR2: MDHEN and SYDVKM. V lost 2 bases to trimming and J lost 4 bases, with 11 bases between them. The CDR3 is 15 amino acids. CDR3 protein: CASSLLSRGNEKLFF. The CDR3 DNA reads TGTGCCAGCAGTTTACTTTCCAGGGGTAATGAAAAACTGTTTTTT. Using reference TRBV28 and TRBJ1-4 for the parts outside the CDR3, the full variable domain is DVKVTQSSRYLVKRTGEKVFLECVQDMDHENMFWYRQDPGLGLRLIYFSYDVKMKEKGDIPEGYSVSREKKERFSLILESASTNQTSMYLCASSLLSRGNEKLFFGSGTQLSVL.

In the case of this clonotype: Possible read error: a much larger clone is one base away. The rearrangement links TRBV27 to TRBJ2-5, with TRBD2 as a possible D gene (6 bases). The length of the CDR3 is 15 residues. V lost 3 bases and J 7 bases, leaving 18 bases between the germline ends. The germline gives CDR1 MNHEY, CDR2 SMNVEV (reference sequence). CDR3 in DNA: TGTGCCAGCAGTTTGGGGGGTCGCATTGGAGGGACCCAGTACTTC. This gives the protein CASSLGGRIGGTQYF.

This clonotype has a count of ten or more. The J gene is TRBJ2-7, the V gene TRBV28; D is perhaps TRBD2 (6 bases). Germline V gives CDR1 MDHEN, CDR2 SYDVKM. There are 12 residues in the CDR3. V was pared by 5 bases and J by 4 bases, with 9 bases between. CDR3 DNA: TGTGCCAGCAGTGTTGCGGGATACGAGCAGTACTTC. Amino acid sequence: CASSVAGYEQYF.

In the case of this clonotype: This may arise from a read error, as a much more abundant clone is one base away. J is TRBJ2-1 and V is TRBV12-3 or TRBV12-4; 15 nucleotides line up with TRBD2. The CDR3 has 13 amino acids. This CDR3 reads CASRGLAGGEQLF. The CDR3 region has the DNA TGTGCCAGCAGGGGACTAGCGGGAGGTGAGCAGCTCTTC.

The V gene is TRBV27, the J gene TRBJ2-3, with a weak D call TRBD2 (6 bases). Trimming took 5 bases from V and 3 from J, leaving 21 bases between them. Looked up from germline, CDR1 is MNHEY and CDR2 is SMNVEV (reference sequence). CDR3 length: 17 amino acids. CDR3 protein: CASSIQANPRETDTQYF. CDR3 sequence (DNA): TGTGCCAGCAGTATCCAGGCCAACCCCCGGGAGACAGATACGCAGTATTTT.

Ten or more counts support this clonotype. As DNA, the CDR3 is TGTGCCAGCAGCGGGGACGGCGAGATATCCTACGAGCAGTACTTC. Residues: CASSGDGEISYEQYF. The rearrangement links TRBV27 to TRBJ2-7; D tentatively reads TRBD1 or TRBD2 (5 bases each). The CDR3 is made up of 15 amino acids. Germline CDR1 is MNHEY and CDR2 is SMNVEV (reference sequence). Trimming stripped 6 bases from V and 1 base from J, with 16 bases between.

V is TRBV5-8 and J is TRBJ1-5; TRBD1 is a possible D gene (5 bases). V gave up 3 bases and J gave up 7 bases, with 17 bases separating them. The CDR3 runs to 15 residues. Per the germline V gene, CDR1 is SGHTS and CDR2 is YDEGEE. The CDR3 loop is CASSSGRAVGQPQHF. The CDR3 nucleotides are TGTGCCAGCAGCTCTGGCAGGGCTGTGGGGCAGCCCCAGCATTTT. Using reference TRBV5-8 and TRBJ1-5 for the parts outside the CDR3, the full variable domain is EAGVTQSPTHLIKTRGQQATLRCSPISGHTSVYWYQQALGLGLQFLLWYDEGEERNRGNFPPRFSGRQFPNYSSELNVNALELEDSALYLCASSSGRAVGQPQHFGDGTRLSIL.

The chain carries TRBV7-9 and TRBJ2-3; 9 nucleotides match TRBD1. The CDR3 spans 14 residues. J lost 5 bases, V lost 4 bases, and 4 bases had no gene match. Germline CDR1 SEHNR, CDR2 FQNEAQ (reference sequence). This chain's CDR3 is CASSWTGEQDTQYF. In DNA form, the CDR3 reads TGTGCCAGCAGCTGGACAGGGGAGCAAGATACGCAGTATTTT. The whole variable domain, filled in from reference TRBV7-9 and TRBJ2-3, reads DTGVSQNPRHKITKRGQNVTFRCDPISEHNRLYWYRQTLGQGPEFLTYFQNEAQLEKSRLLSDRFSAERPKGSFSTLEIQRTEQGDSAMYLCASSWTGEQDTQYFGPGTRLTVL.

At least ten counts were recorded for this clonotype. The J gene is TRBJ2-3, the V gene TRBV12-3 or TRBV12-4; D might be TRBD2 (6 bases). V was clipped by 3 bases and J by 5 bases, with 15 bases between them. The CDR3 is 15 amino acids. CDR3 amino acids: CASSFRTSRQDTQYF. In nucleotides, the CDR3 is TGTGCCAGCAGTTTCAGAACTAGCCGCCAAGATACGCAGTATTTT.

This clonotype came up many times. This chain joins TRBV2 and TRBJ2-7, with D possibly being TRBD2 (5 bases). The V gene's germline CDR1 is SNHLY and CDR2 FYNNEI. This CDR3 spans 14 amino acids. The V end was cut by 1 base, the J end by 4 bases, with 11 bases between. The CDR3 DNA reads as TGTGCCAGCAGTGAAGTGGTTACTAGTTACGAGCAGTACTTC. Translation: CASSEVVTSYEQYF. Full variable domain (missing parts from reference TRBV2 and TRBJ2-7): EPEVTQTPSHQVTQMGQEVILRCVPISNHLYFYWYRQILGQKVEFLVSFYNNEISEKSEIFDDQFSVERPDGSNFTLKIRSTKLEDSAMYFCASSEVVTSYEQYFGPGTRLTVT.

Many counts were recorded for this clonotype. The chain uses TRBV28 and TRBJ1-6; no firm D call. V was cut by 2 bases and J by 14 bases, with 7 bases left in between. This CDR3 comprises 11 residues. Germline assignment: CDR1 MDHEN and CDR2 SYDVKM. CDR3 region: CASSLGQSLHF. The CDR3 DNA is TGTGCCAGCAGTTTAGGCCAGTCCCTCCACTTT. Full variable domain (outside the CDR3, taken from reference TRBV28 and TRBJ1-6): DVKVTQSSRYLVKRTGEKVFLECVQDMDHENMFWYRQDPGLGLRLIYFSYDVKMKEKGDIPEGYSVSREKKERFSLILESASTNQTSMYLCASSLGQSLHFGNGTRLTVT.

The rearrangement uses TRBV9 and TRBJ1-1, with D unresolved. The CDR3 is 14 amino acids. Per the germline V gene, CDR1 is SGDLS and CDR2 is YYNGEE. V lost 1 base, J lost 2 bases, and 9 bases lay in between. The CDR3 DNA reads as TGTGCCAGCAGCGTATTGGACGGCAACACTGAAGCTTTCTTT. Translating it yields CASSVLDGNTEAFF.